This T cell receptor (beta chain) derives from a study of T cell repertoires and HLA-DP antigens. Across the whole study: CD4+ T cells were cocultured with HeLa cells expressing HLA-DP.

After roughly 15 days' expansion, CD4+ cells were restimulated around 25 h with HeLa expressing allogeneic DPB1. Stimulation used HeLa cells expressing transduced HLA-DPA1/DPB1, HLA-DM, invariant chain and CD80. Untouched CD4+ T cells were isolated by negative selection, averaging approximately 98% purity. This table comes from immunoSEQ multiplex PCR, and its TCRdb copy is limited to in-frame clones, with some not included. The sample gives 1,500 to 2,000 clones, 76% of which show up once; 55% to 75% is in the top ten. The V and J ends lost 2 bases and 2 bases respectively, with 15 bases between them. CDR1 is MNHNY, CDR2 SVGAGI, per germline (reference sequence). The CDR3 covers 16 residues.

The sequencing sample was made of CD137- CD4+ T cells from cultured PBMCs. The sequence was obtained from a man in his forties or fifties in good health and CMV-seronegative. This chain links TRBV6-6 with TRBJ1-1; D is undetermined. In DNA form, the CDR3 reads TGTGCCAGCAGTTACGGTCGGGCAGACCGAAACACTGAAGCTTTCTTT. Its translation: CASSYGRADRNTEAFF.